Below, 9 T cell receptor beta chains from the same sample are listed, as sequenced in a study of blood T cell repertoires in COVID-19. Sequencing was performed with immunoSEQ multiplex PCR; in TCRdb, only in-frame clones are kept and a portion is missing. This sample carries 350,000 or so clones, 80% to 90% of them seen once, and the ten largest clones take around 9.3%. Sequences were obtained from peripheral blood. These receptors originate from a woman under 40 with COVID-19, enrolled during active disease.

The chain links TRBV5-1 to TRBJ2-5, with 8 bases matching TRBD2. V lost 4 bases to trimming and J lost 5 bases; unmatched junction nucleotides: 10. The germline gives CDR1 SGHRS, CDR2 YFSETQ. This CDR3 is 15 amino acids long. CDR3 sequence reads: CASSAGGSPGETQYF. CDR3 sequence (DNA): TGCGCCAGCAGCGCGGGGGGAAGCCCCGGGGAGACCCAGTACTTC.

This clone appeared a single time. This chain uses TRBV19 with TRBJ2-1; 7 nucleotides match TRBD1. Germline loops: CDR1 LNHDA, CDR2 SQIVND (reference sequence). The CDR3 consists of 16 residues. J was trimmed by 5 bases and V by 5 bases; bases with no gene match: 12. Here the CDR3 DNA reads TGTGCCAGTAGTGAGAGGGGGCTAGCAATGGACAATGAGCAGTTCTTC. The encoded protein is CASSERGLAMDNEQFF.

The chain is built from TRBV11-2 and TRBJ2-1, with D perhaps matching TRBD1 (6 bases). The CDR3 runs 16 residues. V gave up 2 bases and J gave up 5 bases, with 16 bases separating them. Germline V CDR1 and CDR2: SGHAT, FQNNGV. CDR3 bases: TGTGCCAGCAGCTTAAACAGCCCGGGGACAAACAATGAGCAGTTCTTC. It codes for CASSLNSPGTNNEQFF.

In its sample, this clone was seen a few times. The chain couples TRBV7-2 to TRBJ1-2; D is ambiguous. V lost 6 bases, J lost 1 base, and 9 bases lay in between. There are 13 residues in the CDR3. Germline V lookup: CDR1 SGHTA, CDR2 FQGNSA. The chain's CDR3 is CASRPQVNYGYTF. The CDR3 region has the DNA TGTGCCAGCAGACCTCAGGTTAACTATGGCTACACCTTC.

The chain is built from TRBV27 and TRBJ2-1, with TRBD2 identical over 10 bases. The CDR3 sequence is 14 residues long. After removal of 6 bases from V and 2 bases from J, the junction contained 1 base not matched to a gene. CDR1 is MNHEY, CDR2 SMNVEV, per germline (reference sequence). The CDR3 region is CASSGLAAYNEQFF. Written as DNA, the CDR3 is TGTGCCAGCAGCGGACTAGCGGCCTACAATGAGCAGTTCTTC.

In this sample, this clone turned up a few times. The chain has TRBV10-1 and TRBJ1-5; 7 bases map to TRBD1. The CDR3 totals 13 residues. CDR1 and CDR2 from the germline V gene are WNHNN and SYGVQD (reference sequence). The V gene end was trimmed by 6 bases and the J gene end by 5 bases; junction bases not matched to a gene: 4. The CDR3 protein is CASSRDRDQPQHF. For the CDR3, the DNA is TGCGCCAGCAGCCGCGACAGGGATCAGCCCCAGCATTTT.

The V and J genes are TRBV6-5 and TRBJ2-2; 9 bases map to TRBD2. The CDR3 spans 14 residues. Germline CDR1 MNHEY, CDR2 SVGAGI. Germline trimming cut 7 bases from V and 7 bases from J; bases unmatched to any gene: 7. The chain's CDR3 is CASKRAGGVGELFF. The CDR3 DNA sequence: TGTGCCAGCAAGAGAGCGGGAGGAGTCGGGGAGCTGTTTTTT.

The genes are TRBV12-3 or TRBV12-4 and TRBJ1-4; D is uncertain. This CDR3 contains 11 residues. V lost 5 bases, J lost 8 bases, and 6 bases lay in between. The CDR3 nucleotides are TGTGCCAGCAGTAACCGGGAAAAACTGTTTTTT. Translation: CASSNREKLFF.

The V and J genes are TRBV2 and TRBJ2-2; 7 bases are shared with TRBD2. J lost 2 bases, V lost 8 bases, and 5 bases had no gene match. Germline V gives CDR1 SNHLY, CDR2 FYNNEI. This CDR3 contains 14 residues. The CDR3 nucleotides read TGTGCCAGCGGGCGGGAGTCCAACACCGGGGAGCTGTTTTTT. It yields the protein CASGRESNTGELFF.